This T cell receptor (beta chain) was captured by sequencing in a study of OX40 agonist ivuxolimab in advanced cancers. Study details: Dose-escalation cases comprised hepatocellular carcinoma, melanoma, renal cell or head and neck cancer. Males comprised approximately 84% of the group, whose mean age was roughly 60 years (range 23 to 79).

Details on this clone: Its target is not known.

This table comes from immunoSEQ multiplex PCR, and its TCRdb copy is limited to in-frame clones, with some not included. The sample holds approximately 63,000 clones, 75% to 85% seen once. Study-level results: Partial responders treated at 0.1-3.0 mg/kg exhibited clonal expansion among the lowest measured.

V was clipped by 4 bases and J by 6 bases, with 11 bases between them. CDR1 is SGHDT, CDR2 YYEEEE, per germline. CDR3 size: 12 residues. This sample comprised CD4+ or CD8+ T cells sorted from blood, obtained in a trial of the OX40 agonist ivuxolimab. The sequence was collected from an adult with an advanced solid tumor such as melanoma, head and neck, liver or kidney cancer. V usage is TRBV5-6 and J usage is TRBJ2-7; perhaps TRBD2 as D (5 bases). CDR3 DNA: TGTGCCAGCAGCCTCGGACTTTCCGAGCAGTACTTC. Protein: CASSLGLSEQYF.